A selection of T cell receptor beta chains follows, all from one sample in a study of shared clonotypes between healthy human individuals. Produced via immunoSEQ multiplex PCR; TCRdb's table is partial and in-frame only. The table has fewer than 1.8 million clones, approximately 98.5% seen once. Sequences were obtained from naive CD4+ T cells sorted from blood. Receptors originate from a man aged 25-45 years in good health. Both conserved end residues are part of each CDR3.

V	J	CDR3
TRBV6-5	TRBJ2-1	CASSYSTSGNNEQFF
TRBV5-1	TRBJ2-7	CASSLLGGDNYEQYF
TRBV5-1	TRBJ1-2	CASSLEGGLSYGYTF
TRBV7-2	TRBJ1-5	CASSLFINQPQHF
TRBV20-1	TRBJ2-1	CSARVSSEQFF
TRBV18	TRBJ1-5	CASSLQRSNQPQHF
TRBV5-5	TRBJ2-1	CASSWFFVGTSNEQFF
TRBV19	TRBJ1-1	CASSTQTAWNTEAFF
TRBV4-3	TRBJ2-7	CASSQEGRSGEQYF
TRBV5-1	TRBJ1-4	CASSLTGTGRATNEKLFF
TRBV7-9	TRBJ2-5	CASSLGQVETQYF
TRBV19	TRBJ2-4	CASTSGRAAKNIQYF
TRBV29-1	TRBJ2-1	CSAERTGMKNEQFF
TRBV7-8	TRBJ2-7	CASSLAAGRTDF